These 15 T cell receptor beta chains were all obtained from the same sample, sequenced in a study of T cells in localized non-small cell lung cancer. Generated by immunoSEQ multiplex PCR, the TCRdb table keeps only in-frame clones and is missing some. The profile shows roughly 38,000 clones, approximately 90% of them singletons. Sample: peripheral blood mononuclear cells, taken before any cancer treatment. These receptors all come from a male donor older than 55 with stage II lung adenocarcinoma.

The chain links TRBV6-1 to TRBJ1-2; no reliable D call. The germline gives CDR1 MNHNS, CDR2 SASEGT. The CDR3 sequence is 11 residues long. The V and J ends lost 7 bases and 1 base respectively, with 4 bases between them. CDR3 nucleotide sequence: TGTGCCAGCAAGCTTAACTATGGCTACACCTTC. It is translated as CASKLNYGYTF.

The CDR3 nucleotides are TGCGCCAGCAGCCCCGGACAGGGGCTGAAAAAACTGTTTTTT. Protein product: CASSPGQGLKKLFF. The chain joins TRBV4-1 to TRBJ1-4, with 9 bases fitting TRBD1. This CDR3 comprises 14 residues. Looked up from germline, CDR1 is MGHRA and CDR2 is YSYEKL. Trimming took 4 bases from V and 9 from J; bases not matched to a gene: 6.

This clone has just one count. V usage is TRBV4-2 and J usage is TRBJ2-7, with 8 bases identical to TRBD1. CDR1 is LGHNA and CDR2 is YNFKEQ in the germline V gene. This CDR3 is built from 14 residues. J was trimmed by 5 bases and V by 4 bases; bases with no gene match: 7. Here the CDR3 DNA reads TGTGCCAGCAGCCCCCAACAGGGGGACAACGAGCAGTACTTC. Its protein is CASSPQQGDNEQYF.

This clone was seen just once. This CDR3 is CAISESNYGYTF. As DNA, the CDR3 is TGTGCCATCAGTGAGTCGAACTATGGCTACACCTTC. The V call is TRBV10-3, the J call TRBJ1-2; D unresolved. Between the trimmed V and J ends, which lost 0 bases and 2 bases, there was a span of 1 base. Germline assignment: CDR1 ENHRY and CDR2 SYGVKD. The CDR3 spans 12 residues.

The chain is built from TRBV27 and TRBJ2-3; D uncertain. Germline V CDR1 and CDR2: MNHEY, SMNVEV (reference sequence). Trimming shortened V by 5 bases and J by 10 bases, and 16 bases separated the two germline ends. The CDR3 totals 13 residues. CDR3 region: CASSPRPPMPQYF. CDR3 sequence (DNA): TGTGCCAGCAGTCCACGACCTCCCATGCCGCAGTATTTT.

This clone was counted a few times. This chain links TRBV5-1 with TRBJ2-3; no definite D call. This CDR3 region has 12 residues. The V gene lost 4 bases and the J gene lost 6 bases, with 9 bases spanning the gap. CDR1 SGHRS and CDR2 YFSETQ come from the germline V gene. The DNA of the CDR3 is TGCGCCAGCAGCGCCCCTACGGATACGCAGTATTTT. Translated, it gives CASSAPTDTQYF.

As to this clone: Relative to the germline gene, one junction end is altered; a read error may explain this. CDR3 protein: CASVGTVGSPGF. Written as DNA, the CDR3 is TGTGCCAGCGTTGGGACAGTCGGATCCCCGGGGTTC. The V call is TRBV28, the J call TRBJ2-7; 7 nucleotides agree with TRBD1. CDR1 MDHEN and CDR2 SYDVKM come from the germline V gene. The CDR3 is 12 amino acids.

The rearrangement links TRBV2 to TRBJ1-5; a weak D match, TRBD1 (5 bases). CDR3 length equals 15 residues. The germline V gene encodes CDR1 SNHLY and CDR2 FYNNEI. Trimming removed 4 bases from V and 7 bases from J, with 17 bases in between. CDR3 sequence (DNA): TGTGCCAGCAGTGCCGTCATCGGGGAGGGGCAGCCCCAGCATTTT. It translates to CASSAVIGEGQPQHF. The variable domain in full, with the rest retrieved from reference TRBV2 and TRBJ1-5, is EPEVTQTPSHQVTQMGQEVILRCVPISNHLYFYWYRQILGQKVEFLVSFYNNEISEKSEIFDDQFSVERPDGSNFTLKIRSTKLEDSAMYFCASSAVIGEGQPQHFGDGTRLSIL.

The gene calls are TRBV4-1 and TRBJ2-1; D not certain. The V end was cut by 2 bases, the J end by 6 bases, with 8 bases between. The CDR3 sequence is 13 residues long. Germline CDR1 MGHRA, CDR2 YSYEKL. The chain's CDR3 is CASSQSQLNEQFF. As DNA, the CDR3 is TGCGCCAGCAGCCAAAGCCAGCTCAATGAGCAGTTCTTC.

The V call is TRBV4-1, the J call TRBJ2-5; no clear D. The V gene lost 4 bases and the J gene lost 7 bases, with 7 bases spanning the gap. Germline V gene lookup returns CDR1 MGHRA and CDR2 YSYEKL. This CDR3 contains 11 residues. CDR3 amino acids: CASSLGGTQYF. CDR3 coding DNA: TGCGCCAGCAGCCTTGGCGGGACCCAGTACTTC.

The chain employs TRBV28 and TRBJ1-2, with D possibly being TRBD1 (6 bases). Germline-derived CDR1 and CDR2 are MDHEN and SYDVKM. The CDR3 covers 16 residues. V was trimmed by 5 bases and J by 5 bases, leaving 21 bases between them. CDR3 bases: TGTGCCAGCAGTACCTCGGACAGACCAGGAGGTTATGGCTACACCTTC. It translates to CASSTSDRPGGYGYTF.

This chain uses TRBV5-4 with TRBJ2-2; D gene uncertain. The CDR3 contains 16 residues. Germline lookup yields CDR1 SGHNT and CDR2 YYREEE (reference sequence). Trimming left V 3 bases short and J 0 bases short, with 12 bases between. In nucleotides, the CDR3 is TGTGCCAGCAGCTCGCTGAGTAGAGCGAACACCGGGGAGCTGTTTTTT. Its protein product is CASSSLSRANTGELFF.

This clone was seen more than once but under ten times. The rearrangement joins TRBV7-9 to TRBJ1-5; D unresolved. Trimming shortened V by 5 bases and J by 9 bases, and 11 bases separated the two germline ends. The CDR3 totals 12 residues. Germline lookup yields CDR1 SEHNR and CDR2 FQNEAQ (reference sequence). CDR3 sequence reads: CASSPPRRPQHF. The CDR3 DNA reads TGTGCCAGCAGCCCACCCCGTCGGCCCCAGCATTTT.

This clone was picked up one time. The rearrangement links TRBV30 to TRBJ1-5; possibly TRBD1 for D (6 bases). Trimming took off 0 bases at V and 6 bases at J, with 12 bases between the two ends. Germline values: CDR1 GTSNPN, CDR2 SVGIG (reference sequence). There are 14 residues in the CDR3. DNA of the CDR3: TGTGCCTGGAGTGTAAAGGGGGATAGTCAGCCCCAGCATTTT. Amino acid sequence: CAWSVKGDSQPQHF.

The V and J genes are TRBV7-2 and TRBJ1-5, with D unclear. V was trimmed by 1 base and J by 5 bases, leaving 12 bases between them. This CDR3 contains 15 residues. The germline V gene has CDR1 SGHTA and CDR2 FQGNSA. The CDR3 loop is CASSLGAAQDQPQHF. CDR3 bases: TGTGCCAGCAGCTTAGGGGCGGCCCAGGATCAGCCCCAGCATTTT.